The T cell receptor (beta chain) described here comes from a study of blood T cell repertoires in COVID-19. The ends were cut back, 0 bases at V and 5 bases at J, with 28 bases in the middle. This CDR3 has 20 amino acids. The germline CDR1 and CDR2 sequences are LNHNV and YYDKDF (reference sequence). This clone was detected once. Under the authors' procedure: Amplification of reference gene primers was used by the study to estimate nucleated cell counts. TCRdb's copy holds only in-frame clones and misses some; the assay was immunoSEQ multiplex PCR. The DNA was the basis for D and trimming; V, J and clone size are from that table. This table holds 46,000 or so clones, 80% to 90% found once.

This receptor was identified in a woman aged 80 or older with COVID-19, enrolled during active disease. The gene calls are TRBV15 and TRBJ1-1; possible D gene TRBD1, 5 bases. The material sequenced was peripheral blood. CDR3 sequence: CATSREVGLGMAGSRTEAFF. The CDR3 region has the DNA TGTGCCACCAGCAGAGAAGTGGGGTTGGGGATGGCAGGGTCTAGGACTGAAGCTTTCTTT.